This T cell receptor (beta chain) is from a study of blood T cells in healthy people across ages. Isolated per sample were at least 7 million PBMCs. Next came a second PCR, run for about 7 to 12 cycles, which used a sample-barcoded 5' primer along with a J-beta primer mix. Each CDR3 protein is one row after TCRdb ran MiXCR on the 5' RACE reads. The table records about 1.1 million distinct CDR3 sequences, about two fifths of them present only once. The sequenced sample consisted of blood. The TCR originated in a man aged 18 to 29 in good health.

The CDR3 coding sequence is TGTGCCAGCAGTTATCCCGGGACAGGGGAGCTAGCCAAAAACATTCAGTACTTC. It translates to CASSYPGTGELAKNIQYF. The gene calls are TRBV6-5 and TRBJ2-4; TRBD1 matches at 10 bases. This CDR3 has 18 residues. CDR1 MNHEY and CDR2 SVGAGI come from the germline V gene. Trimming cost V 3 bases and J 0 bases; bases outside gene matches: 8.